The clone carrying this T cell receptor (beta chain) was seen repeatedly, ten times or more. These data are taken from a study of T and B cells in COVID-19 patients. Multiplex PCR with BIOMED2 TRB-A/B primer pools amplified TRB rearrangements. From the multiplex PCR reads, TCRdb called clonotypes with MiXCR, one entry per CDR3 protein. The repertoire holds under 20,000 distinct CDR3 sequences, with around 30% as singletons. Per the germline V gene, CDR1 is MNHNS and CDR2 is SASEGT. With 5 bases removed from V and 7 bases from J, the gap between germline ends came to 15 bases. CDR3 size: 14 residues. Each TRB amplification used roughly 220-550 ng of genomic DNA from blood.

The chain uses TRBV6-1 and TRBJ2-1; D ambiguous. The TCR sequence derives from a human donor who had recovered from COVID-19. The sequenced material came from blood. CDR3 DNA sequence: TGTGCCAGCAGTTCCAACGCCCCCCTGAATGAGCAGTTCTTC. This gives the protein CASSSNAPLNEQFF.